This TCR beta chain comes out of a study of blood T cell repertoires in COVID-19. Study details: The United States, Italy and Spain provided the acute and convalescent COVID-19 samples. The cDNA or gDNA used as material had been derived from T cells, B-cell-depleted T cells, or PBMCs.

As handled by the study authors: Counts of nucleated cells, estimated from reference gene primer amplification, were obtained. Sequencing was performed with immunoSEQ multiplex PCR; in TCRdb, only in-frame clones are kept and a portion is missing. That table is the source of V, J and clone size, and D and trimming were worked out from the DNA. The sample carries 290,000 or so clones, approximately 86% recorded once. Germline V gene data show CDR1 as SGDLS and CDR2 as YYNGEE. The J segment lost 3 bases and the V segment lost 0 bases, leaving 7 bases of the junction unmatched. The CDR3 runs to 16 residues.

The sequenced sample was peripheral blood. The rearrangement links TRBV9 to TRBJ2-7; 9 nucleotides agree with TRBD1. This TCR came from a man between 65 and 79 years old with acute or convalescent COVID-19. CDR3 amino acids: CASSVGGQGLFYEQYF. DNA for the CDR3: TGTGCCAGCAGCGTAGGGGGACAGGGACTGTTCTACGAGCAGTACTTC.